This T cell receptor beta chain was captured by sequencing in a study of T cell repertoires in cytomegalovirus infection (dated by TCRdb to the late 2010s). With regard to the full study: Alongside well-studied HLA-B-restricted epitopes, the peptide stimulations were aimed at recently identified HLA-C-restricted CMV epitopes, whose presentation resists viral immunomodulation. Because public TCR beta signatures pointed to carriage of CMV infection together with the matching HLA type, the HLA type of each donor mattered for the analysis.

What this sample's treatment or condition label stands for: in vitro stimulation with specific CMV peptide epitopes to enrich CMV-specific T cells. Worth noting for this clonotype: The antigen it binds to is not known. Base quality data are lacking; no much larger clone is found one base away.

Its CDR3 holds 14 amino acids, cysteine through phenylalanine. The entry retains the CDR3 DNA only, 42 bases that are in frame from base 1. V loses 2 bases, J loses 2 bases, and the germline ends lie 10 bases apart. CDR1 and CDR2 are drawn from the germline V gene: SGHDT, YYEEEE. Sequencing was performed on an Illumina HiSeq 1500. The raw public reads went through TCRdb reprocessing: fastp at Q25, MiXCR clone calling, in-frame beta chains kept. For every CDR3 protein sequence, its rows merge into one entry that carries the most common genes and DNA. The sample table shows approximately 1,000,000 distinct CDR3 sequences, and less than 40% are seen once. Around an eighth of the sample goes to the ten largest clones. Study-wide findings and limitations: The ex vivo response was dominated by HLA-C-restricted CMV-specific TCR beta clonotypes, which also provided the single most frequent clonotype in two of eight donors. Carriers of CMV infection plus the relevant HLA type were discriminated by the cumulative frequency of public TCR beta family members in the study cohort and in an independent roughly 340-donor cohort.

The receptor was derived from a human donor in good health (CMV status not recorded). Some clones in this sample may be carry-over from other donors' samples. This chain joins TRBV5-6 to TRBJ1-2, with the D segment identity uncertain. The material was cultured CD8+ T cells from PBMCs, obtained from culture after CMV antigen stimulation. The nucleotide sequence is TGTGCCAGCAGCTTCATGGAATCCAACTATGGCTACACCTTC. It is translated as CASSFMESNYGYTF.